Sequencing of this TCR beta chain was carried out in a study of cytomegalovirus exposure and HLA in healthy donors. Regarding the study as a whole: Donors were assumed by presence/absence analyses to have roughly uniform sequencing depth. Productive status was seen about 90% or about 30% of the time for most TCR beta V segments in an earlier analysis.

Per the germline V gene, CDR1 is LNHDA and CDR2 is SQIVND (reference sequence). V lost 7 bases and J 0 bases, leaving 7 bases between the germline ends. The CDR3 has 14 residues. Donors showed nominal health when sampled, although they likely had unrecorded immune exposures. About this clone itself: Its target is not known.

The PCR contained 60 Vbeta and 13 Jbeta primers. Sequenced by immunoSEQ multiplex PCR; TCRdb stores in-frame clones only, minus some. The sample lists about 170,000 clones, over 70% occurring once. This sequence was found in a female donor in good health and CMV-seronegative. The J gene is TRBJ2-6, the V gene TRBV19, with D maybe TRBD1 (6 bases). The sequencing sample was made of PBMCs. The CDR3 spells CASTGDSGANVLTF. CDR3 in DNA: TGTGCCAGTACAGGGGACTCTGGGGCCAACGTCCTGACTTTC.